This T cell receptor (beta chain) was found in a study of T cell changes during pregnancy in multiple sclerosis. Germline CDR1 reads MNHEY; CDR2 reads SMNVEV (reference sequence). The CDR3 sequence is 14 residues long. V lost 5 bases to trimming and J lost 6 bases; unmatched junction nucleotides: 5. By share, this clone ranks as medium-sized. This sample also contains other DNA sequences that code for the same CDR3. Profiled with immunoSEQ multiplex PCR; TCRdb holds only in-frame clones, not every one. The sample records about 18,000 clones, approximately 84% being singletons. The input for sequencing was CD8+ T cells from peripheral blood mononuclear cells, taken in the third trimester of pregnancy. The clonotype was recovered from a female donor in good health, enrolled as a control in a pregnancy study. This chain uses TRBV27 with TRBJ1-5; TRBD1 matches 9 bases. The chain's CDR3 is CASSGTGIIQPQHF. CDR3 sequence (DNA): TGTGCCAGCAGTGGGACAGGGATTATTCAGCCCCAGCATTTT.